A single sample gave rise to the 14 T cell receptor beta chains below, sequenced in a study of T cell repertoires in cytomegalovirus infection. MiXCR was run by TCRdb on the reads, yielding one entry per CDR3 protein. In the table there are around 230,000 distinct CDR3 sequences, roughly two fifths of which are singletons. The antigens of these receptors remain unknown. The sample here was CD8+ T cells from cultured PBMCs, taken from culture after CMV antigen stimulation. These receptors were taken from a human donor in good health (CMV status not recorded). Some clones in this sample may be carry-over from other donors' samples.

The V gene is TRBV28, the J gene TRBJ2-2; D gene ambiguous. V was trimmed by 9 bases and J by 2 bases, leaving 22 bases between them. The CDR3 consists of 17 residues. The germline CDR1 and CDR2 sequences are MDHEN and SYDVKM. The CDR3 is CARSGYAPQFNTGELFF. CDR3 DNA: TGTGCCAGAAGTGGCTATGCCCCACAGTTTAACACCGGGGAGCTGTTTTTT.

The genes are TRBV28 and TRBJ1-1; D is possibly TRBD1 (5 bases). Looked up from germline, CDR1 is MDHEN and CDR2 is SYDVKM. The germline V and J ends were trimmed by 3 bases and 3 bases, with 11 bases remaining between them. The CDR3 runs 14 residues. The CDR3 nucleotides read TGTGCCAGCAGTTTCGCGGGGGGTTACACTGAAGCTTTCTTT. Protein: CASSFAGGYTEAFF.

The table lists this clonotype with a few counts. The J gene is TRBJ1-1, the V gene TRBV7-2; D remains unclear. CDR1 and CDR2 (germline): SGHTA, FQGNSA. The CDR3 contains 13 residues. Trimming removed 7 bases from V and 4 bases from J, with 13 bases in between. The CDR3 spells CASTLGGRTEAFF. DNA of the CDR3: TGTGCCAGCACTTTAGGTGGGCGCACTGAAGCTTTCTTT.

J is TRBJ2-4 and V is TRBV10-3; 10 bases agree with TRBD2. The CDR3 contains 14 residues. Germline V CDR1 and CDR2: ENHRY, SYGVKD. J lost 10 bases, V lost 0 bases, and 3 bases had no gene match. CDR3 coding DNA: TGTGCCATCAGTGAGTCTACTAGCGGGACTATTCAGTACTTC. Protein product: CAISESTSGTIQYF.

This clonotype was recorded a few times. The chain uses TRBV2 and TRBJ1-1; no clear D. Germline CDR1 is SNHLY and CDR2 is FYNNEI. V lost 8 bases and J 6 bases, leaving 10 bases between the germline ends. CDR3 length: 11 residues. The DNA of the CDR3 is TGTGCCAGCTTTTGGGTCGCTGAAGCTTTCTTT. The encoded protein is CASFWVAEAFF.

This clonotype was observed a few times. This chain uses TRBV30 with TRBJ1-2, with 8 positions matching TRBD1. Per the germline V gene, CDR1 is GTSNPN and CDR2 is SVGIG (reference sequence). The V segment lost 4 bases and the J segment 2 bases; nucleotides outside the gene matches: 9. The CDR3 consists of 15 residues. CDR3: CAWTILAGGNYGYTF. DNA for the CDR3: TGTGCCTGGACCATTCTGGCAGGGGGCAACTATGGCTACACCTTC. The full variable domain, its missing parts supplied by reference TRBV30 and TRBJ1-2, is SQTIHQWPATLVQPVGSPLSLECTVEGTSNPNLYWYRQAAGRGLQLLFYSVGIGQISSEVPQNLSASRPQDRQFILSSKKLLLSDSGFYLCAWTILAGGNYGYTFGSGTRLTVV.

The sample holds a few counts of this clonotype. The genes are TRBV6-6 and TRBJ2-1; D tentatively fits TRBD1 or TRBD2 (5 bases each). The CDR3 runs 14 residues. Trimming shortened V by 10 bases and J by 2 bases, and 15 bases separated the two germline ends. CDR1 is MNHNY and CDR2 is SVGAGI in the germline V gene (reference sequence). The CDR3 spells CATLDRGTYNEQFF. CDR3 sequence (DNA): TGTGCCACCCTTGACCGGGGCACCTACAATGAGCAGTTCTTC.

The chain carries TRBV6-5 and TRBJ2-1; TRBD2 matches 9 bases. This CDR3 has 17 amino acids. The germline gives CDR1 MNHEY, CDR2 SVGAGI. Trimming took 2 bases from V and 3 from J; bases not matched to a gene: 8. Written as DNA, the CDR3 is TGTGCCAGCAGTTACCAGGGATTAGCGGGAGTCTACAATGAGCAGTTCTTC. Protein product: CASSYQGLAGVYNEQFF.

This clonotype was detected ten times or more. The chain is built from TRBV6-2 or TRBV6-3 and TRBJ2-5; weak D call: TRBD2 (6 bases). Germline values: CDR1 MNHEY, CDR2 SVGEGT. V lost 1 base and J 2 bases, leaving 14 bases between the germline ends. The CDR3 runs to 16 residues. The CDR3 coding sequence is TGTGCCAGCAGTTACTGGCTAGCGTATTTACAAGAGACCCAGTACTTC. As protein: CASSYWLAYLQETQYF.

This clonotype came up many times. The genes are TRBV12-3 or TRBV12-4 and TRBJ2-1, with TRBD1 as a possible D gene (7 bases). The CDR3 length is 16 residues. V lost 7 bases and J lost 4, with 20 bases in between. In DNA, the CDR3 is TGTGCCAGCATTCCCTGGGGGGCAGGGGGATACAATGAGCAGTTCTTC. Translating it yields CASIPWGAGGYNEQFF.

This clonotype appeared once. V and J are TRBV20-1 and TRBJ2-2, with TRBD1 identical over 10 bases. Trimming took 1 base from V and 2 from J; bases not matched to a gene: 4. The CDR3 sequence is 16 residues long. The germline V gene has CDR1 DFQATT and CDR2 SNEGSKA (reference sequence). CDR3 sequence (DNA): TGCAGTGCTAGAGCAAGGACAGGGGGAAACACCGGGGAGCTGTTTTTT. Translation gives CSARARTGGNTGELFF.

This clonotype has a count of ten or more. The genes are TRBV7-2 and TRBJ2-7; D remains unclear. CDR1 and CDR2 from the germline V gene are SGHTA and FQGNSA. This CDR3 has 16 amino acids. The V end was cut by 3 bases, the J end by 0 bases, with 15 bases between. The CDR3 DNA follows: TGTGCCAGCAGCTTGATAGCCTTCGTGGCCTCCTACGAGCAGTACTTC. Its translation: CASSLIAFVASYEQYF. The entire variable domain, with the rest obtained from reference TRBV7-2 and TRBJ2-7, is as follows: GAGVSQSPSNKVTEKGKDVELRCDPISGHTALYWYRQSLGQGLEFLIYFQGNSAPDKSGLPSDRFSAERTGGSVSTLTIQRTQQEDSAVYLCASSLIAFVASYEQYFGPGTRLTVT.

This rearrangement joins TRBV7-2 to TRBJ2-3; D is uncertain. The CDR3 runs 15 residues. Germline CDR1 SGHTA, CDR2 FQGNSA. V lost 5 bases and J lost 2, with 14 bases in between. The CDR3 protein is CASSRLGGTTDTQYF. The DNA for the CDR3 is TGTGCCAGCAGCCGTCTGGGCGGTACCACAGATACGCAGTATTTT.

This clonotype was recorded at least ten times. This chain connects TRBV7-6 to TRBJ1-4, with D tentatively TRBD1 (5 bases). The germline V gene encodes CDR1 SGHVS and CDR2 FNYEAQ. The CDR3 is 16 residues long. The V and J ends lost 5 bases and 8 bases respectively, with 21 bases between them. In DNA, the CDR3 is TGTGCCAGCAGCCCCCGGGCAGGGCAGGTCAGCGAAAAACTGTTTTTT. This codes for CASSPRAGQVSEKLFF.